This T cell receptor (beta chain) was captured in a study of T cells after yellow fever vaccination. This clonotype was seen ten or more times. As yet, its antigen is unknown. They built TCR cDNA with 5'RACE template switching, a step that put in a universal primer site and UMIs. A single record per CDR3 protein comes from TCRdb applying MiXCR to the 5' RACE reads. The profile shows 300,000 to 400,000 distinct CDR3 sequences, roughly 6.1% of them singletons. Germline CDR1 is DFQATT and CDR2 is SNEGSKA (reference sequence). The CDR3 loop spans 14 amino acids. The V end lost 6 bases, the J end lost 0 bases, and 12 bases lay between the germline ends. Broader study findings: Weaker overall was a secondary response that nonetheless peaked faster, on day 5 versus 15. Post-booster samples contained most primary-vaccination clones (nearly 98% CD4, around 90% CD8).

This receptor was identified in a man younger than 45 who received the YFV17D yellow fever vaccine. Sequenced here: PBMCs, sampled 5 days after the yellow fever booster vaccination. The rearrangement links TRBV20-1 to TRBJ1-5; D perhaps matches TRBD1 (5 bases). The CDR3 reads CSAPQGLSNQPQHF. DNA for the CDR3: TGCAGTGCACCTCAGGGCCTTAGCAATCAGCCCCAGCATTTT.